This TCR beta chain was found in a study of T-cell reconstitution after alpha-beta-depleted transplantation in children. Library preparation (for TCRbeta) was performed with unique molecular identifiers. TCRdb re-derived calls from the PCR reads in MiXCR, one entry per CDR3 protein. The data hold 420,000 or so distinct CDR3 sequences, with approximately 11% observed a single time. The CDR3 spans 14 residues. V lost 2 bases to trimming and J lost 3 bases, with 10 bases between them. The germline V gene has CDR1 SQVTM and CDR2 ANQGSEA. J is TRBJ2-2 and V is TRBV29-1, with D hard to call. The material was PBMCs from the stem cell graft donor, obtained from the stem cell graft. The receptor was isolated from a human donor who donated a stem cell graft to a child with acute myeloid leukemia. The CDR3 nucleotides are TGCAGCGTTGAAATCGCCAAATACACCGGGGAGCTGTTTTTT. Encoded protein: CSVEIAKYTGELFF.